This entry lists 11 T cell receptor beta chains sequenced from one sample in a study of blood T cell repertoires in COVID-19. The repertoire was sequenced with immunoSEQ multiplex PCR; TCRdb's copy has only in-frame clones and lacks some. The sample records under 300,000 clones, around 84% being singletons. Sequenced material: peripheral blood. The receptors derive from an older woman with active or convalescent COVID-19.

V usage is TRBV5-5 and J usage is TRBJ1-4; TRBD1 might be the D (6 bases). CDR3 length: 15 residues. Per germline, CDR1 SGHKS and CDR2 YYEKEE (reference sequence). Trimming removed 6 bases at V and 8 bases at J, with 20 bases between. The CDR3 here is CASIHSGGAGEKLFF. The CDR3 DNA sequence: TGTGCCAGCATCCATTCTGGGGGGGCTGGCGAAAAACTGTTTTTT. Variable domain in full (rest from reference TRBV5-5 and TRBJ1-4): DAGVTQSPTHLIKTRGQQVTLRCSPISGHKSVSWYQQVLGQGPQFIFQYYEKEERGRGNFPDRFSARQFPNYSSELNVNALLLGDSALYLCASIHSGGAGEKLFFGSGTQLSVL.

The V gene is TRBV6-2 or TRBV6-3, the J gene TRBJ1-2; a possible D gene is TRBD1 (5 bases). Trimming pared 2 bases from V and 6 bases from J, leaving 13 bases between. The germline V gene has CDR1 MNHEY and CDR2 SVGEGT. The CDR3 spans 14 residues. The CDR3 sequence: CASSYPRLGDGYTF. The CDR3 bases are TGTGCCAGCAGTTACCCCAGGCTAGGGGATGGCTACACCTTC.

The gene calls are TRBV7-9 and TRBJ2-1; tentatively, D is TRBD2 (6 bases). CDR3 length: 16 amino acids. CDR1 is SEHNR and CDR2 is FQNEAQ in the germline V gene (reference sequence). The germline V and J ends were trimmed by 1 base and 6 bases, with 16 bases remaining between them. The CDR3 loop is CASSLVGGGAVNEQFF. CDR3 DNA: TGTGCCAGCAGCTTAGTAGGTGGCGGGGCCGTCAATGAGCAGTTCTTC.

This chain uses TRBV10-3 with TRBJ2-3, with D maybe TRBD1 (5 bases). V lost 0 bases and J 2 bases, leaving 9 bases between the germline ends. The CDR3 covers 15 residues. Per germline, CDR1 ENHRY and CDR2 SYGVKD. The CDR3 region is CAISESPGHTDTQYF. The CDR3 coding sequence is TGTGCCATCAGTGAGTCCCCAGGACACACAGATACGCAGTATTTT.

The chain joins TRBV7-2 to TRBJ1-4; D call uncertain. The germline gives CDR1 SGHTA, CDR2 FQGNSA. The length of the CDR3 is 15 residues. V lost 1 base, J lost 4 bases, and 10 bases lay in between. In nucleotides, the CDR3 is TGTGCCAGCAGCTTAGGGGCAGGTTTTAATGAAAAACTGTTTTTT. Residues: CASSLGAGFNEKLFF.

The chain combines TRBV7-9 with TRBJ2-7; 8 positions agree with TRBD1. This CDR3 has 12 amino acids. CDR1 is SEHNR, CDR2 FQNEAQ, per germline (reference sequence). The junction had 3 bases not matched to a gene; V was cut back by 8 bases and J by 3 bases. As DNA, the CDR3 is TGTGCCAGCGGACAGGGCTACTACGAGCAGTACTTC. As protein: CASGQGYYEQYF.

V gene TRBV6-4 combines with J gene TRBJ1-4; 9 bases are a match to TRBD1. Germline V gene lookup returns CDR1 MRHNA and CDR2 SNTAGT. With 9 bases clipped from V and 4 bases from J, the junction kept 3 bases outside the gene matches. The CDR3 runs to 13 residues. Here the CDR3 reads CARPGQGNEKLFF. The CDR3 DNA reads as TGTGCCAGACCGGGACAGGGTAATGAAAAACTGTTTTTT.

This clone appeared once. V gene TRBV7-2 combines with J gene TRBJ2-5, with 8 bases identical to TRBD2. The V gene's germline CDR1 is SGHTA and CDR2 FQGNSA. The CDR3 extends over 16 amino acids. The trim removed 1 base at V and 1 base at J, leaving 5 bases unmatched. CDR3 sequence reads: CASSLVRGGPQETQYF. CDR3 DNA: TGTGCCAGCAGCTTAGTCCGCGGGGGGCCCCAAGAGACCCAGTACTTC.

A note on this clone: The sample has other DNA sequences that encode this CDR3 too. J is TRBJ2-3 and V is TRBV5-1; no reliable D call. The V end was cut by 0 bases, the J end by 0 bases, with 5 bases between. This CDR3 spans 14 amino acids. Germline V gene sequence: CDR1 SGHRS, CDR2 YFSETQ. CDR3 protein: CASSLGQSTDTQYF. CDR3 in DNA: TGCGCCAGCAGCTTGGGGCAGAGCACAGATACGCAGTATTTT.

The V gene is TRBV14, the J gene TRBJ1-1, with D unresolved. This CDR3 comprises 13 residues. Germline values: CDR1 SGHDN, CDR2 FVKESK. V shed 2 bases and J shed 0 bases, with 4 bases lying between them. CDR3 DNA sequence: TGTGCCAGCAGCCAACTTATGAACACTGAAGCTTTCTTT. Its protein is CASSQLMNTEAFF.

This clone has a single count. The V and J genes are TRBV29-1 and TRBJ1-1, with TRBD1 matching 12 bases. Looked up from germline, CDR1 is SQVTM and CDR2 is ANQGSEA. V trimming: 5 bases; J trimming: 4 bases; junction bases outside the gene matches: 11. CDR3 size: 16 residues. The CDR3 spells CSVTPGTGGGGTEAFF. CDR3 nucleotides: TGCAGCGTTACCCCCGGGACAGGGGGCGGAGGCACTGAAGCTTTCTTT. Full variable domain (rest looked up from reference TRBV29-1 and TRBJ1-1): SAVISQKPSRDICQRGTSLTIQCQVDSQVTMMFWYRQQPGQSLTLIATANQGSEATYESGFVIDKFPISRPNLTFSTLTVSNMSPEDSSIYLCSVTPGTGGGGTEAFFGQGTRLTVV.